The TCR beta chain described here comes from a study of T cell changes during pregnancy in multiple sclerosis. The repertoire was sequenced with immunoSEQ multiplex PCR; TCRdb's copy has only in-frame clones and lacks some. The sample includes fewer than 140,000 clones, 91% of them seen just once. Germline V lookup: CDR1 MDHEN, CDR2 SYDVKM. This CDR3 is 14 amino acids long. With 7 bases removed from V and 6 bases from J, the gap between germline ends came to 15 bases. The rearrangement uses TRBV28 and TRBJ1-4, with D perhaps TRBD1 (6 bases). The receptor was isolated from a female donor with multiple sclerosis, enrolled in a pregnancy study. This material consisted of peripheral blood, taken before pregnancy. The DNA for the CDR3 is TGTGCCAGCAACACGAGGGAGGGGGATGAAAAACTGTTTTTT. Translated, it gives CASNTREGDEKLFF.